The sequence of this TCR beta chain was determined in a study of blood T cell repertoires in COVID-19. For the study at large: COVID-19 samples collected from the United States, Italy and Spain covered acute and convalescent phases. PBMCs, B-cell-depleted T cells, or T cells provided the cDNA or gDNA that made up the material.

In the study's own analysis: Cell counts per sample came from amplifying reference gene primers. Sequencing was performed with immunoSEQ multiplex PCR; in TCRdb, only in-frame clones are kept and a portion is missing. The DNA was the basis for D and trimming; V, J and clone size are from that table. Of about 240,000 clones listed, approximately 78% are singletons. What was sequenced was peripheral blood. The clonotype was recovered from a woman in her sixties or seventies with active or convalescent COVID-19.

The CDR3 DNA sequence: TGTGCCAGCAGCTTGGAACGGGGGGCTGAAGCTTTCTTT. It codes for CASSLERGAEAFF. This chain links TRBV5-8 with TRBJ1-1; TRBD1 might be the D (5 bases). Trimming pared 0 bases from V and 6 bases from J, leaving 9 bases between. The CDR3 is 13 residues long. The V gene's germline CDR1 is SGHTS and CDR2 YDEGEE. The whole variable domain, filled in from reference TRBV5-8 and TRBJ1-1, reads EAGVTQSPTHLIKTRGQQATLRCSPISGHTSVYWYQQALGLGLQFLLWYDEGEERNRGNFPPRFSGRQFPNYSSELNVNALELEDSALYLCASSLERGAEAFFGQGTRLTVV.